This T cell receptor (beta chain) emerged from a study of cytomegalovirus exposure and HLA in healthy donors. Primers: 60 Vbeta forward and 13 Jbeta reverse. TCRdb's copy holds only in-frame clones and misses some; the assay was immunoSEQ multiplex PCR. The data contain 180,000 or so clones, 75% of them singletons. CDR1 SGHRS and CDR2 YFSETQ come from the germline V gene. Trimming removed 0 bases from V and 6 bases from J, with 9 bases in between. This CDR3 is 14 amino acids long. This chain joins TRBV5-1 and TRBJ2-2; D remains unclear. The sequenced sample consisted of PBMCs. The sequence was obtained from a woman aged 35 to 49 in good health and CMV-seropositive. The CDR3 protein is CASSLGPIAGELFF. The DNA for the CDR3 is TGCGCCAGCAGCTTGGGCCCTATAGCCGGGGAGCTGTTTTTT.